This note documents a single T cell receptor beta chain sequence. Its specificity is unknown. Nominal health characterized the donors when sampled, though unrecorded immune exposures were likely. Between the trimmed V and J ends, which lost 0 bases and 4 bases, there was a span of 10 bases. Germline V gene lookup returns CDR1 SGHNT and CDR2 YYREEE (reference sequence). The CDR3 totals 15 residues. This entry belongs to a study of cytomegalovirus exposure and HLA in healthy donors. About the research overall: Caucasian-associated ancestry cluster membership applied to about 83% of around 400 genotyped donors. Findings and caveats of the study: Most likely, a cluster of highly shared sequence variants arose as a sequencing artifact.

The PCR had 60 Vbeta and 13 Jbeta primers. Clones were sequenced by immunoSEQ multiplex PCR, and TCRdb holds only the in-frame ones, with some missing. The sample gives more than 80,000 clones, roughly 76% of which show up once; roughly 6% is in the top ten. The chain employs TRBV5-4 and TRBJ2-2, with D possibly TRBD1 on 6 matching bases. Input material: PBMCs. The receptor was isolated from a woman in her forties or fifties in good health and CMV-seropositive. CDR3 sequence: CASSLGGQSTGELFF. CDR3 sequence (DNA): TGTGCCAGCAGCTTGGGTGGACAGAGCACCGGGGAGCTGTTTTTT.